This passage covers 13 T cell receptor beta chains from one sample sequenced in a study of human T cells and chemical hapten exposure. TCRdb ran MiXCR on the RACE reads and lists one entry per CDR3 protein. The data show about 30,000 distinct CDR3 sequences, 5.8% seen once. As to time point: patch test 3, about 24 weeks after DPC sensitization. The treatment was: therapeutic diphenylcyclopropenone sensitization with weekly scalp DPC. Sequencing was performed on whole blood, taken in connection with sensitization to the hapten diphenylcyclopropenone (DPC). These receptors all come from a young man with alopecia areata. Some clones in this sample may be carry-over from other donors' samples.

This clonotype came up many times. This sequence joins TRBV5-4 and TRBJ2-3; unclear D gene. CDR3 length: 13 amino acids. Germline assignment: CDR1 SGHNT and CDR2 YYREEE (reference sequence). V lost 4 bases and J 4 bases, leaving 10 bases between the germline ends. CDR3 sequence reads: CASSLEGADTQYF. In DNA, the CDR3 is TGTGCCAGCAGCCTTGAAGGCGCAGATACGCAGTATTTT. Variable domain in full (rest from reference TRBV5-4 and TRBJ2-3): ETGVTQSPTHLIKTRGQQVTLRCSSQSGHNTVSWYQQALGQGPQFIFQYYREEENGRGNFPPRFSGLQFPNYSSELNVNALELDDSALYLCASSLEGADTQYFGPGTRLTVL.

This clonotype was detected ten times or more. The chain recombines TRBV6-1 with TRBJ2-7; no definite D call. Germline V gene lookup returns CDR1 MNHNS and CDR2 SASEGT. The CDR3 has 13 amino acids. Trimming removed 6 bases at V and 0 bases at J, with 9 bases between. The CDR3 region has the DNA TGTGCCAGCAGACTTTCTCTCTCCTACGAGCAGTACTTC. The encoded protein is CASRLSLSYEQYF.

This clonotype was recorded at least ten times. The rearrangement uses TRBV6-2 or TRBV6-3 and TRBJ2-7; TRBD1 agrees at 8 bases. V lost 0 bases to trimming and J lost 2 bases; unmatched junction nucleotides: 3. Germline CDR1 is MNHEY and CDR2 is SVGEGT. CDR3 size: 15 residues. Here the CDR3 DNA reads TGTGCCAGCAGTTACTCCGGACAGGGCCCCTACGAGCAGTACTTC. Protein sequence: CASSYSGQGPYEQYF.

This clonotype has ten or more counts. This rearrangement joins TRBV4-3 to TRBJ2-1; either TRBD1 or TRBD2 may fit D (5 bases each). The CDR3 loop spans 22 amino acids. V lost 6 bases to trimming and J lost 0 bases, with 33 bases between them. Germline lookup yields CDR1 LGHNA and CDR2 YSLEER. DNA of the CDR3: TGCGCCAGCAGTCCGCTGGACTCCTACAATGACAGTCCGCTGGACTCCTACAATGAGCAGTTCTTC. Translation: CASSPLDSYNDSPLDSYNEQFF.

This clonotype was counted ten times or more. This sequence joins TRBV20-1 and TRBJ2-3; 10 nucleotides align to TRBD2. The CDR3 sequence is 13 residues long. Germline values: CDR1 DFQATT, CDR2 SNEGSKA (reference sequence). V gave up 6 bases and J gave up 6 bases; unmatched junction bases: 6. The CDR3 spells CSAYSGREDTQYF. Here the CDR3 DNA reads TGCAGTGCCTACAGCGGGAGGGAGGATACGCAGTATTTT.

This clonotype occurred many times. The chain couples TRBV29-1 to TRBJ2-2; D may be TRBD2 (6 bases). This CDR3 has 14 residues. The V gene's germline CDR1 is SQVTM and CDR2 ANQGSEA. Trimming pared 7 bases from V and 3 bases from J, leaving 15 bases between. In DNA form, the CDR3 reads TGCAGCGCATCCGGGACTTCCTACACCGGGGAGCTGTTTTTT. Its protein is CSASGTSYTGELFF.

This clonotype was counted many times. The chain joins TRBV12-3 or TRBV12-4 to TRBJ1-5; no firm D call. This CDR3 has 15 amino acids. V lost 5 bases to trimming and J lost 5 bases, with 16 bases between them. CDR3 nucleotide sequence: TGTGCCAGCAGTCCTGGTGGGTGGGGTTATCAGCCCCAGCATTTT. This translates into CASSPGGWGYQPQHF.

This clonotype came up many times. This sequence joins TRBV6-2 or TRBV6-3 and TRBJ1-1; D is unclear. The CDR3 has 15 residues. Deletions cut 7 bases from V and 0 bases from J, with 15 bases between. Germline V gene data show CDR1 as MNHEY and CDR2 as SVGEGT. The CDR3 loop is CASTIGRSLNTEAFF. In DNA form, the CDR3 reads TGTGCCAGCACCATTGGAAGGAGCTTGAACACTGAAGCTTTCTTT.

This clonotype showed up many times. The chain couples TRBV5-8 to TRBJ1-2, with a possible D match to TRBD1 (5 bases). Between the trimmed V and J ends, which lost 4 bases and 6 bases, there was a span of 22 bases. The germline V gene has CDR1 SGHTS and CDR2 YDEGEE. CDR3 length: 16 amino acids. The CDR3 reads CASSGGYGPPSHGYTF. CDR3 nucleotide sequence: TGTGCCAGCAGCGGGGGATATGGACCTCCATCACATGGCTACACCTTC.

This clonotype was detected many times. This chain links TRBV6-2 or TRBV6-3 with TRBJ2-3; 10 positions match TRBD2. V shed 2 bases and J 2 bases; nucleotides not matched to a gene: 4. This CDR3 region has 16 residues. Germline-derived CDR1 and CDR2 are MNHEY and SVGEGT. CDR3 bases: TGTGCCAGCAGTTACGAAGGGACTAGCGCCACAGATACGCAGTATTTT. As protein: CASSYEGTSATDTQYF.

This clonotype was counted many times. The chain couples TRBV7-2 to TRBJ2-7; 8 bases agree with TRBD1. V dropped 5 bases and J dropped 6; count of bases not matched to a gene: 9. CDR1 SGHTA and CDR2 FQGNSA come from the germline V gene. This CDR3 is 14 amino acids long. The CDR3 DNA reads as TGTGCCAGCAGCCCGAGGACAGGGACGAGCGAGCAGTACTTC. It is translated as CASSPRTGTSEQYF.

The sample holds many counts of this clonotype. This rearrangement joins TRBV20-1 to TRBJ2-7, with D unresolved. V shed 4 bases and J shed 3 bases, with 19 bases lying between them. The germline gives CDR1 DFQATT, CDR2 SNEGSKA (reference sequence). The CDR3 sequence is 15 residues long. The CDR3 bases are TGCAGTGCTAAAGGCCCGGCGGCGAAGTACTACGAGCAGTACTTC. As protein: CSAKGPAAKYYEQYF.

V is TRBV4-1 and J is TRBJ2-5; 7 bases fit TRBD2. Germline loops: CDR1 MGHRA, CDR2 YSYEKL. V lost 1 base to trimming and J lost 1 base; unmatched junction nucleotides: 6. The CDR3 spans 16 residues. The CDR3 DNA sequence: TGCGCCAGCAGCCAAGGGTCCGGGAGGATCCAAGAGACCCAGTACTTC. Protein sequence: CASSQGSGRIQETQYF.